Sequencing of this TCR beta chain was carried out in a study of T-cell memory formation after mild COVID-19. This clonotype was seen ten or more times. V gave up 5 bases and J gave up 2 bases; unmatched junction bases: 12. Germline CDR1 reads SGHTA; CDR2 reads FQGNSA. The CDR3 length is 16 residues. In TCRdb, the 5' RACE reads were re-called with MiXCR into one record per CDR3 protein. The table includes 470,000 or so distinct CDR3 sequences, 20% to 25% detected once. This sequence was found in an adult woman who had mild COVID-19 (a few samples of this study predate the infection). Cell type and time point are not known. Sequenced input: PBMCs or a T cell subset sorted from them (not recorded which). The chain joins TRBV7-2 to TRBJ2-7; 7 bases map to TRBD1. The CDR3 nucleotides are TGTGCCAGCAGCACCCACCCCAGGGGGTCAACCTACGAGCAGTACTTC. The encoded protein is CASSTHPRGSTYEQYF.